The T cell receptor beta chain described here comes from a study of PD-L1 blockade in urothelial cancer. As for the study in general: Atezolizumab 1,200 mg was given intravenously every 3 weeks, starting 2014. After treatment start, blood was analyzed at 3 weeks (second dose) and at 6 weeks.

The J segment lost 6 bases and the V segment lost 6 bases, leaving 13 bases of the junction unmatched. Germline assignment: CDR1 MDHEN and CDR2 SYDVKM. The CDR3 is 15 residues long. This clone was recorded only once. Sequenced by immunoSEQ multiplex PCR; TCRdb stores in-frame clones only, minus some. The data contain more than 30,000 clones, 83% of them singletons. The TCR originated in a man aged 60 to 75 with urothelial cancer. The sequencing used PBMCs, collected around atezolizumab (anti-PD-L1) treatment. The V gene is TRBV28, the J gene TRBJ1-2; 7 positions match TRBD1. The CDR3 DNA reads as TGTGCCAGCAGCCTTACCCCCGGACAGGATCATGGCTACACCTTC. This gives the protein CASSLTPGQDHGYTF.